This TCR beta chain came from a study of cytomegalovirus exposure and HLA in healthy donors. Donors likely had unrecorded immune exposures despite being nominally healthy when sampled. There are 13 residues in the CDR3. Trimming took off 2 bases at V and 2 bases at J, with 6 bases between the two ends. The V gene's germline CDR1 is SGHTA and CDR2 FQGTGA. PCR used 60 Vbeta primers and 13 Jbeta primers. In the authors' workflow: A follow-up analysis tallied 73 million or so unique TCR beta chains, approximately 10 million shared. Profiled with immunoSEQ multiplex PCR; TCRdb holds only in-frame clones, not every one. That table is the source of V, J and clone size, and D and trimming were worked out from the DNA. The sample lists 120,000 to 150,000 clones, approximately 80% occurring once.

This TCR came from a woman in her thirties or forties in good health and CMV-seronegative. Sequenced: PBMCs. The chain has TRBV7-3 and TRBJ1-1; a possible D gene is TRBD1 (5 bases). This CDR3 is CASSLQGNTEAFF. CDR3 nucleotides: TGTGCCAGCAGCTTACAGGGAAACACTGAAGCTTTCTTT.